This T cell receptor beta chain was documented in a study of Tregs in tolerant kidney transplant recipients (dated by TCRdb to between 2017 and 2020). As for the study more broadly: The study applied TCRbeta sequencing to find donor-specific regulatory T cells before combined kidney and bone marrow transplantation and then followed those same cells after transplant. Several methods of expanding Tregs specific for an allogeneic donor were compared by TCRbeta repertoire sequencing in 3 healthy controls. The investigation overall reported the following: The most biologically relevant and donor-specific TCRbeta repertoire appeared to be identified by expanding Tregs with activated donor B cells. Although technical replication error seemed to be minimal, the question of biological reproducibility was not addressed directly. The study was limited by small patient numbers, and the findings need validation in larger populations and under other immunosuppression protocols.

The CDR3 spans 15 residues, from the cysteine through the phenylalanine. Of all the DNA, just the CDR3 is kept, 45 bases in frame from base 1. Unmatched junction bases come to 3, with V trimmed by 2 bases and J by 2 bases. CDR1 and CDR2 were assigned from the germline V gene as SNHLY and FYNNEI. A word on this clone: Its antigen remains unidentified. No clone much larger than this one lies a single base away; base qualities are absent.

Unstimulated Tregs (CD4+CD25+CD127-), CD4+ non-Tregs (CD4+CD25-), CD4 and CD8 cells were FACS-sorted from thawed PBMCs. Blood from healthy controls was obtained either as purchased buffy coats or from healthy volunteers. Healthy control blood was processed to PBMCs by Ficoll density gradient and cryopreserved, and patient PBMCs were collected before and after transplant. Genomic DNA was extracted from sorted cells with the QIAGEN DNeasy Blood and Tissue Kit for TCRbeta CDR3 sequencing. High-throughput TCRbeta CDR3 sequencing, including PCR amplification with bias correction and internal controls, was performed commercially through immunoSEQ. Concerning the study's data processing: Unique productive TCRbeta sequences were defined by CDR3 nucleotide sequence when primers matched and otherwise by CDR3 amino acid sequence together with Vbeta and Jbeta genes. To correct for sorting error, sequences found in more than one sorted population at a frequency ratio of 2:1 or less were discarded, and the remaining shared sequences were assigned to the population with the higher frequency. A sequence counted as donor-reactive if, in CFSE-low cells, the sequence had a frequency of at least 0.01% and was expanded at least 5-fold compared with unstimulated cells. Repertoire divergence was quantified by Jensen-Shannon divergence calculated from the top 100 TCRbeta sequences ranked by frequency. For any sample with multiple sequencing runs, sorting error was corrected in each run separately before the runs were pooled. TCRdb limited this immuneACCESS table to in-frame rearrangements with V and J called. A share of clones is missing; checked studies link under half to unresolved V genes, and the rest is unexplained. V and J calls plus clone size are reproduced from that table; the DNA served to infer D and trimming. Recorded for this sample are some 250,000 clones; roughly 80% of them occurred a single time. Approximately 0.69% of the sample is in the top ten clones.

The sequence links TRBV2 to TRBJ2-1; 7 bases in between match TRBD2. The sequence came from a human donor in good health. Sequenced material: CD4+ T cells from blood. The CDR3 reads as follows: CASSELGGTYNEQFF. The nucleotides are TGTGCCAGCAGTGAACTCGGGGGGACCTACAATGAGCAGTTCTTC.